This T cell receptor beta chain was obtained from a study of blood T cell repertoires in COVID-19. The overall study: Both acute and convalescent COVID-19 samples were obtained from the United States, Italy and Spain. Sources were T cells, B-cell-depleted T cells, or PBMCs; the material itself was cDNA or gDNA.

This clone was picked up one time. V shed 6 bases and J shed 7 bases, with 13 bases lying between them. CDR3 length: 12 amino acids. CDR1 and CDR2 from the germline V gene are SEHNR and FQNEAQ (reference sequence). In the original processing: Estimates of nucleated cell counts were drawn from the amplification of reference gene primers. This table comes from immunoSEQ multiplex PCR, and its TCRdb copy is limited to in-frame clones, with some not included. V, J and clone size are those of that table, while D and trimming were read from the DNA. The data contain nearly 60,000 clones, 90% of them singletons.

Source material: peripheral blood. The sequence was collected from a man in his 60s with active COVID-19. This chain uses TRBV7-9 with TRBJ2-7; D not resolved. For the CDR3, the DNA is TGTGCCAGCAGTTTCCAGGATGGGGAGCAGTACTTC. Residues: CASSFQDGEQYF.